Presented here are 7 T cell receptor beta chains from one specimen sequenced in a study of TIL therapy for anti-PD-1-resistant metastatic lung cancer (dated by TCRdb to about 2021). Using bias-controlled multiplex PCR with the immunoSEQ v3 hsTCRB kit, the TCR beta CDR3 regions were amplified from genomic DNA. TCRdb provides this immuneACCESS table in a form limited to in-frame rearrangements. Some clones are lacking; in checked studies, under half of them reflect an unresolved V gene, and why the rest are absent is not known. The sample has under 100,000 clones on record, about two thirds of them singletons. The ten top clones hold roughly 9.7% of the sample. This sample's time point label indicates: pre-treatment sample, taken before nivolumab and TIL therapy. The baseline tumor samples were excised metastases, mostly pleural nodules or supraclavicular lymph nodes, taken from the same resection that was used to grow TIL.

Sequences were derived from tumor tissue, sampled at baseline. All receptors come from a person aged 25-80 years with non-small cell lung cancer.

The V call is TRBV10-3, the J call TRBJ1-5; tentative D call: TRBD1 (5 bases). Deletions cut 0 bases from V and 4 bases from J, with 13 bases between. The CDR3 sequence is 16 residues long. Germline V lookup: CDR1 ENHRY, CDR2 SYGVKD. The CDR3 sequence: CAISESSGTMNQPQHF. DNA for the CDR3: TGTGCCATCAGTGAGTCGAGCGGGACGATGAATCAGCCCCAGCATTTT.

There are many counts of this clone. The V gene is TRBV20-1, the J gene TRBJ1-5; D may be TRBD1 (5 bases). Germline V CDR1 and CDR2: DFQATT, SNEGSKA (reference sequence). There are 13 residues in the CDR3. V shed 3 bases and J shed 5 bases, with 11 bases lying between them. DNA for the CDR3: TGCAGTGCTAGTGAGGGGTTGGATCAGCCCCAGCATTTT. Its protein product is CSASEGLDQPQHF.

CDR3 coding DNA: TGCAGCGTTGACGGAGGGGGCGGTGGCTACACCTTC. Translation gives CSVDGGGGGYTF. This sequence joins TRBV29-1 and TRBJ1-2; the match to TRBD1 covers 7 bases. The ends lost 3 bases at V and 7 bases at J; junction bases unmatched: 5. The germline CDR1 and CDR2 sequences are SQVTM and ANQGSEA. The CDR3 length is 12 residues. The variable domain in full, completed from reference TRBV29-1 and TRBJ1-2, reads SAVISQKPSRDICQRGTSLTIQCQVDSQVTMMFWYRQQPGQSLTLIATANQGSEATYESGFVIDKFPISRPNLTFSTLTVSNMSPEDSSIYLCSVDGGGGGYTFGSGTRLTVV.

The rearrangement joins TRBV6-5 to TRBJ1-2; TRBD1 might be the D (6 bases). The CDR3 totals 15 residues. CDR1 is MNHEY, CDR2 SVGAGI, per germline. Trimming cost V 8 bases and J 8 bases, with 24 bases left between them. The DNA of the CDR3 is TGTGCCAGCGCATCGGGCGGGGGGCTTTCGGAGGGCTACACCTTC. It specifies CASASGGGLSEGYTF.

The CDR3 is CASSPTLERETQYF. The DNA of the CDR3 is TGCGCCAGCAGCCCAACGCTTGAGCGAGAGACCCAGTACTTC. The chain is built from TRBV4-3 and TRBJ2-5; D not resolved. Trimming pared 4 bases from V and 4 bases from J, leaving 13 bases between. The germline V gene has CDR1 LGHNA and CDR2 YSLEER. The CDR3 covers 14 residues.

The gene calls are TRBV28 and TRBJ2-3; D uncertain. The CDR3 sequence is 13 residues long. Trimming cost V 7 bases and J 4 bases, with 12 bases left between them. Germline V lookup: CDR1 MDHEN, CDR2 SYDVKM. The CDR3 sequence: CASNRPGADTQYF. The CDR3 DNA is TGTGCCAGCAATAGGCCAGGAGCAGATACGCAGTATTTT.

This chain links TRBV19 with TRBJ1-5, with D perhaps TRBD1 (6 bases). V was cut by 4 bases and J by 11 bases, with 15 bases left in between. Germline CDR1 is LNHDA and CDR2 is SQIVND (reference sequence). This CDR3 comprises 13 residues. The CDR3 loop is CASSSTGQSAQHF. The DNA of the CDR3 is TGTGCCAGTAGTAGTACGGGACAATCAGCCCAGCATTTT.